What follows describes a single T cell receptor (beta chain). These data originate in a study of blood T cell repertoires in COVID-19. As for the study in general: Spain, Italy and the United States supplied samples that represented acute and convalescent COVID-19. The analysed material was cDNA or gDNA that came from T cells, B-cell-depleted T cells, or PBMCs.

In the source study's methods: Using reference gene primer amplification, nucleated cell counts were estimated. Data came from immunoSEQ multiplex PCR; TCRdb stores just in-frame clones and leaves some out. V, J and clone size derive from that table, while D and trimming were established from the DNA sequence. The top ten clones hold 16% of a sample with about 120,000 clones, roughly four fifths of them seen once. Sequencing input: peripheral blood. This TCR came from a woman aged 55-75 years with acute or convalescent COVID-19.

CDR3 in amino acids: CASSLSLRQAGNTIYF. The DNA for the CDR3 is TGCGCCAGCAGCTTGAGCTTGCGACAGGCTGGAAACACCATATATTTT. The J gene is TRBJ1-3, the V gene TRBV5-1, with D tentatively TRBD1 (6 bases). The CDR3 length is 16 residues. Germline CDR1 reads SGHRS; CDR2 reads YFSETQ. V gave up 1 base and J gave up 2 bases, with 13 bases separating them.